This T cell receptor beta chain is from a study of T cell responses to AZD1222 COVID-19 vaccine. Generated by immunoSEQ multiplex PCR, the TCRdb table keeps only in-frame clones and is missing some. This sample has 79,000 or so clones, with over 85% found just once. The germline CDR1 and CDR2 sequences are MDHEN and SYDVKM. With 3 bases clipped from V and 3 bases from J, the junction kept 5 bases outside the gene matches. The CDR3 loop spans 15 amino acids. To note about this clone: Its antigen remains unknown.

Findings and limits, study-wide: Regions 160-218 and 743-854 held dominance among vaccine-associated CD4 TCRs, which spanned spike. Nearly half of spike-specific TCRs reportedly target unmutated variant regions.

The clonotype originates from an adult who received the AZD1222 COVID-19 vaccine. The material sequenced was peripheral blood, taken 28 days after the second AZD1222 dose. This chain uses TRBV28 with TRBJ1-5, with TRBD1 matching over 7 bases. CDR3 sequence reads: CASSFAGQHNQPQHF. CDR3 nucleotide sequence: TGTGCCAGCAGTTTTGCGGGACAGCACAATCAGCCCCAGCATTTT.